These 31 T cell receptor beta chains share one sample of origin, sequenced in a study of blood T cells in healthy people across ages. Sample-barcoded 5' priming and a J-beta primer mix drove a second PCR of roughly 6 to 12 cycles. MiXCR was run by TCRdb on the 5' RACE reads, yielding one entry per CDR3 protein. The table lists some 1.5 million distinct CDR3 sequences, around 40% of them singletons. What was sequenced was blood. The receptors derive from a woman aged 18 to 35 in good health.

V is TRBV6-1 and J is TRBJ2-2; D is possibly TRBD2 (6 bases). The V and J ends lost 6 bases and 6 bases respectively, with 20 bases between them. The CDR3 has 16 amino acids. Germline CDR1 MNHNS, CDR2 SASEGT. CDR3 bases: TGTGCCAGCAGACCTAGGCGGGGTGTCCTTGCCGGGGAGCTGTTTTTT. Translating gives CASRPRRGVLAGELFF.

Details on this clonotype: A read error may account for a junction end that differs from germline. This chain uses TRBV27 with TRBJ1-2; the match to TRBD1 covers 9 bases. CDR3 length: 13 amino acids. Germline-derived CDR1 and CDR2 are MNHEY and SMNVEV (reference sequence). CDR3 loop: CASSDRGSYGHTF. The CDR3 bases are TGTGCCAGCAGTGACAGGGGGTCCTATGGCCACACCTTC.

The chain carries TRBV9 and TRBJ2-1; the D gene could be TRBD1 or TRBD2 (5 bases each). Trimming took 0 bases from V and 5 from J, leaving 12 bases between them. Germline CDR1 SGDLS, CDR2 YYNGEE. The CDR3 consists of 15 residues. CDR3 residues: CASSVATGQHNEQFF. The CDR3 DNA reads TGTGCCAGCAGCGTAGCTACGGGGCAGCACAATGAGCAGTTCTTC.

This clonotype was seen a few times. The V gene is TRBV11-2, the J gene TRBJ2-3; the D is unclear. From germline, CDR1 is SGHAT and CDR2 FQNNGV. The CDR3 is 16 amino acids. V lost 5 bases to trimming and J lost 1 base, with 16 bases between them. In nucleotides, the CDR3 is TGTGCCAGCAGCCCGCTCGGAACCCAACGCACAGATACGCAGTATTTT. It translates to CASSPLGTQRTDTQYF.

The chain uses TRBV7-2 and TRBJ2-1, with D maybe TRBD2 (6 bases). Trimming cost V 3 bases and J 9 bases, with 18 bases left between them. The CDR3 consists of 15 residues. Germline assignment: CDR1 SGHTA and CDR2 FQGNSA. The CDR3 nucleotides are TGTGCCAGCAGCTTGAACGGGGGAAGCCTTGGTGAGCAGTTCTTC. Translating gives CASSLNGGSLGEQFF.

The V gene is TRBV19, the J gene TRBJ2-3; 10 bases fit TRBD2. Trimming removed 5 bases from V and 0 bases from J; junction bases left unmatched: 8. The germline CDR1 and CDR2 sequences are LNHDA and SQIVND (reference sequence). This CDR3 region has 17 residues. CDR3 nucleotides: TGTGCCAGTAGTCGGACTAGCGGATACCTCAGCACAGATACGCAGTATTTT. Amino acids: CASSRTSGYLSTDTQYF.

This clonotype occurred a few times. The rearrangement links TRBV2 to TRBJ1-5; TRBD1 is a possible D gene (5 bases). CDR3 length: 15 amino acids. The V gene lost 6 bases and the J gene lost 7 bases, with 19 bases spanning the gap. Germline V gene sequence: CDR1 SNHLY, CDR2 FYNNEI. In nucleotides, the CDR3 is TGTGCCAGCAGCCGGGGAGAAGGGGCCTACCAGCCCCAGCATTTT. Translated, it gives CASSRGEGAYQPQHF.

Concerning this clonotype: One junction end disagrees with the germline gene, perhaps due to a read error. V and J are TRBV10-3 and TRBJ2-7; the match to TRBD1 covers 10 bases. The CDR3 length is 16 residues. Germline V gives CDR1 ENHRY, CDR2 SYGVKD. The CDR3: CTISESGTGVTYEQYF. In DNA form, the CDR3 reads TGTACCATCAGTGAGTCGGGGACAGGGGTCACCTACGAGCAGTACTTC.

The rearrangement links TRBV29-1 to TRBJ2-1; a weak D match, TRBD2 (5 bases). Germline V gene data show CDR1 as SQVTM and CDR2 as ANQGSEA. The CDR3 is 14 amino acids. Trimming removed 6 bases at V and 5 bases at J, with 17 bases between. The CDR3 spells CSVVLEEVHNEQFF. Written as DNA, the CDR3 is TGCAGCGTCGTTTTGGAGGAGGTCCACAATGAGCAGTTCTTC.

This chain connects TRBV7-2 to TRBJ1-1, with TRBD1 matching over 9 bases. Unmatched junction bases numbered 6, after V lost 0 bases and J lost 4 bases. The germline CDR1 and CDR2 sequences are SGHTA and FQGNSA. The CDR3 covers 16 residues. As DNA, the CDR3 is TGTGCCAGCAGCTTAGCCGCGACAGGGGGGGCCACTGAAGCTTTCTTT. Translation gives CASSLAATGGATEAFF.

The chain recombines TRBV7-9 with TRBJ1-1, with 9 bases lining up with TRBD1. The CDR3 sequence is 17 residues long. With V trimmed by 5 bases and J by 5 bases, 15 bases remained unmatched. CDR1 and CDR2 (germline): SEHNR, FQNEAQ (reference sequence). The CDR3 is CASSASGTGKGRTEAFF. CDR3 DNA: TGTGCCAGCAGCGCAAGCGGGACAGGGAAGGGGAGGACTGAAGCTTTCTTT.

The chain employs TRBV30 and TRBJ2-7; D tentatively reads TRBD1 or TRBD2 (5 bases each). There are 14 residues in the CDR3. From germline, CDR1 is GTSNPN and CDR2 SVGIG (reference sequence). Between the trimmed V and J ends, which lost 2 bases and 0 bases, there was a span of 11 bases. The CDR3 spells CAWSPEGISYEQYF. In DNA, the CDR3 is TGTGCCTGGAGTCCAGAGGGGATCTCCTACGAGCAGTACTTC.

This clonotype was detected a few times. The genes are TRBV6-1 and TRBJ2-7; no firm D call. V was clipped by 6 bases and J by 3 bases, with 12 bases between them. Germline V gene data show CDR1 as MNHNS and CDR2 as SASEGT. The CDR3 extends over 13 amino acids. In nucleotides, the CDR3 is TGTGCCAGCAGAACAGACCCCCGCTACGAGCAGTACTTC. Its translation: CASRTDPRYEQYF.

The sample holds many counts of this clonotype. The V and J genes are TRBV11-2 and TRBJ1-2; 7 nucleotides align to TRBD1. This CDR3 region has 14 residues. Per germline, CDR1 SGHAT and CDR2 FQNNGV. V gave up 5 bases and J gave up 2 bases; unmatched junction bases: 5. The DNA for the CDR3 is TGTGCCAGCAGCCTCGGGACAGACAACTATGGCTACACCTTC. This sequence encodes CASSLGTDNYGYTF.

A few counts support this clonotype. This sequence joins TRBV7-2 and TRBJ2-7, with TRBD1 as a possible D gene (5 bases). Germline V CDR1 and CDR2: SGHTA, FQGNSA. Trimming left V 1 base short and J 1 base short, with 11 bases between. This CDR3 is 15 amino acids long. This CDR3 reads CASSLGQGGSYEQYF. The CDR3 bases are TGTGCCAGCAGCTTAGGCCAGGGTGGTTCCTACGAGCAGTACTTC.

The chain combines TRBV12-3 or TRBV12-4 with TRBJ1-1, with D unresolved. The CDR3 contains 13 residues. V lost 6 bases, J lost 1 base, and 9 bases lay in between. The CDR3 region has the DNA TGTGCCAGCAGCTACACCCAGAACACTGAAGCTTTCTTT. Its translation is CASSYTQNTEAFF.

J is TRBJ2-4 and V is TRBV7-2; 9 bases fit TRBD1. The CDR3 consists of 15 residues. The germline V gene has CDR1 SGHTA and CDR2 FQGNSA. Trimming removed 0 bases from V and 12 bases from J; junction bases left unmatched: 9. In DNA form, the CDR3 reads TGTGCCAGCAGCTTAGCCCGGGGACAGGGTGGTGCTCAGTACTTC. Translation: CASSLARGQGGAQYF.

The chain is built from TRBV4-1 and TRBJ2-1; D may be TRBD2 (5 bases). CDR1 and CDR2 (germline): MGHRA, YSYEKL. This CDR3 is 14 amino acids long. V lost 7 bases and J 0 bases, leaving 10 bases between the germline ends. For the CDR3, the DNA is TGCGCCAGCACGCATACTAGCTCCTACAATGAGCAGTTCTTC. It codes for CASTHTSSYNEQFF.

This chain links TRBV4-1 with TRBJ2-1, with D hard to call. The J call may not be correct, given that the DNA end is closer to TRBJ2-7. CDR3 length: 16 amino acids. Germline V gene data show CDR1 as MGHRA and CDR2 as YSYEKL. The CDR3 sequence is CASRPPGRSSYNEQYF. The CDR3 DNA follows: TGCGCCAGCAGGCCCCCCGGGCGGAGCTCCTACAATGAGCAGTACTTC.

The chain has TRBV7-2 and TRBJ2-1; the D is unclear. V lost 11 bases to trimming and J lost 1 base, with 21 bases between them. Germline CDR1 and CDR2: SGHTA and FQGNSA. The CDR3 has 16 amino acids. The CDR3 sequence: CAGSLAGVGSYNEQFF. CDR3 sequence (DNA): TGTGCCGGTTCTCTCGCCGGCGTGGGTTCCTACAATGAGCAGTTCTTC.

This clonotype has only a few counts. The chain has TRBV4-1 and TRBJ1-4; no definite D call. This CDR3 is 14 amino acids long. Germline CDR1 reads MGHRA; CDR2 reads YSYEKL. V dropped 3 bases and J dropped 5 bases, with 10 bases sitting between them. Here the CDR3 reads CASSQAGSNEKLFF. In nucleotides, the CDR3 is TGCGCCAGCAGCCAGGCCGGATCGAATGAAAAACTGTTTTTT.

The chain couples TRBV9 to TRBJ2-1; 7 nucleotides agree with TRBD2. The V and J ends lost 1 base and 4 bases, in that order; junction bases with no gene match: 5. CDR1 and CDR2 from the germline V gene are SGDLS and YYNGEE. CDR3 length: 15 amino acids. Written as DNA, the CDR3 is TGTGCCAGCAGCGTAAGGCTAGCGGCGTACAATGAGCAGTTCTTC. As protein: CASSVRLAAYNEQFF.

The rearrangement uses TRBV4-3 and TRBJ2-2, with D possibly called TRBD1 or TRBD2 (5 bases each). CDR3 length: 17 residues. Trimming left V 0 bases short and J 4 bases short, with 15 bases between. Per the germline V gene, CDR1 is LGHNA and CDR2 is YSLEER. The CDR3 region has the DNA TGCGCCAGCAGCCAAGACCCAGGGACCGCTGGCACCGGGGAGCTGTTTTTT. Translation: CASSQDPGTAGTGELFF.

This clonotype was seen a few times. The chain carries TRBV6-1 and TRBJ2-7; TRBD1 agrees at 11 bases. This CDR3 comprises 15 residues. Germline V CDR1 and CDR2: MNHNS, SASEGT. V gave up 1 base and J gave up 4 bases; unmatched junction bases: 3. This CDR3 reads CASSEGGTGGYEQYF. The CDR3, as DNA: TGTGCCAGCAGTGAAGGTGGGACAGGGGGATACGAGCAGTACTTC.

This chain connects TRBV7-9 to TRBJ1-2; D unclear. The CDR3 sequence is 14 residues long. Germline V gene lookup returns CDR1 SEHNR and CDR2 FQNEAQ (reference sequence). Trimming cost V 5 bases and J 5 bases, with 15 bases left between them. The CDR3 coding sequence is TGTGCCAGCAGCGACCCGCGCCGTTCTTATGGCTACACCTTC. Translation: CASSDPRRSYGYTF.

The J gene is TRBJ2-1, the V gene TRBV9, with 9 bases identical to TRBD2. The CDR3 loop spans 16 amino acids. V shed 0 bases and J 0 bases; nucleotides not matched to a gene: 1. The germline gives CDR1 SGDLS, CDR2 YYNGEE. The CDR3 sequence is CASSVDSGSSYNEQFF. Here the CDR3 DNA reads TGTGCCAGCAGCGTAGATAGCGGGAGCTCCTACAATGAGCAGTTCTTC.

V usage is TRBV24-1 and J usage is TRBJ2-3, with D unclear. The CDR3 runs to 11 residues. V was shortened by 2 bases and J by 4 bases, with 0 bases between the two germline ends. Germline V gene sequence: CDR1 KGHDR, CDR2 SFDVKD. The DNA for the CDR3 is TGTGCCACCAGTGATTCAGATACGCAGTATTTT. Amino acid sequence: CATSDSDTQYF.

J is TRBJ2-3 and V is TRBV28; TRBD2 matches 7 bases. Trimming cost V 5 bases and J 0 bases; bases outside gene matches: 11. The CDR3 has 17 amino acids. Germline CDR1 MDHEN, CDR2 SYDVKM. The CDR3 loop is CASSPQTSYSSTDTQYF. CDR3 nucleotide sequence: TGTGCCAGCAGTCCCCAGACTAGCTACTCTAGCACAGATACGCAGTATTTT. Supplemented by reference TRBV28 and TRBJ2-3, the full variable domain reads DVKVTQSSRYLVKRTGEKVFLECVQDMDHENMFWYRQDPGLGLRLIYFSYDVKMKEKGDIPEGYSVSREKKERFSLILESASTNQTSMYLCASSPQTSYSSTDTQYFGPGTRLTVL.

This clonotype was seen a handful of times. This sequence joins TRBV20-1 and TRBJ2-7; 9 bases agree with TRBD2. Losses at the gene ends were 0 bases for V and 4 bases for J; bases not matched to a gene: 7. Germline values: CDR1 DFQATT, CDR2 SNEGSKA (reference sequence). The CDR3 has 15 amino acids. The CDR3 coding sequence is TGCAGTGCTAGAGATAGCGGGAGCGTCCAATACGAGCAGTACTTC. This encodes CSARDSGSVQYEQYF.

J is TRBJ2-4 and V is TRBV7-2; no definite D call. Germline-derived CDR1 and CDR2 are SGHTA and FQGNSA. V lost 0 bases to trimming and J lost 12 bases, with 6 bases between them. There are 11 residues in the CDR3. The CDR3 sequence: CASSLAATQYF. The DNA of the CDR3 is TGTGCCAGCAGCTTAGCAGCCACTCAGTACTTC.

This clonotype was picked up many times. V and J are TRBV12-3 or TRBV12-4 and TRBJ1-2; D is ambiguous. V lost 5 bases and J 0 bases, leaving 7 bases between the germline ends. This CDR3 spans 13 amino acids. The DNA for the CDR3 is TGTGCCAGCAGTCTTTGGGCTAACTATGGCTACACCTTC. Protein: CASSLWANYGYTF.